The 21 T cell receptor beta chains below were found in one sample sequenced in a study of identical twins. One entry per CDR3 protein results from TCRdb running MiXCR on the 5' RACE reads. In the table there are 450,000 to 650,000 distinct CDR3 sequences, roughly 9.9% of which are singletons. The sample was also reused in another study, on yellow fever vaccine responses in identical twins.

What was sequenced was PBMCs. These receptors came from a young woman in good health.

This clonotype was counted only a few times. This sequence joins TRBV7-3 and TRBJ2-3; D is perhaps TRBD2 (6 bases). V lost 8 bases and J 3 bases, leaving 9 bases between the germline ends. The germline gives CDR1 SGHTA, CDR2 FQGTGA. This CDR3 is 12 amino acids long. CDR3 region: CASGAGTDTQYF. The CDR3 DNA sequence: TGTGCCAGCGGGGCGGGGACAGATACGCAGTATTTT.

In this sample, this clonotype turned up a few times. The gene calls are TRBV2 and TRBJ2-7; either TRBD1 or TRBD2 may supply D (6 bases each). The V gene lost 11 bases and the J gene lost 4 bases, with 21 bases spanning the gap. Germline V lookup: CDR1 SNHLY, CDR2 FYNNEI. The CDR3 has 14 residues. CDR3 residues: CAGQFGGSTYEQYF. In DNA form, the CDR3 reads TGTGCCGGCCAGTTCGGGGGCAGTACGTACGAGCAGTACTTC. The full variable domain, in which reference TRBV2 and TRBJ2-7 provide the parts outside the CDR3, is EPEVTQTPSHQVTQMGQEVILRCVPISNHLYFYWYRQILGQKVEFLVSFYNNEISEKSEIFDDQFSVERPDGSNFTLKIRSTKLEDSAMYFCAGQFGGSTYEQYFGPGTRLTVT.

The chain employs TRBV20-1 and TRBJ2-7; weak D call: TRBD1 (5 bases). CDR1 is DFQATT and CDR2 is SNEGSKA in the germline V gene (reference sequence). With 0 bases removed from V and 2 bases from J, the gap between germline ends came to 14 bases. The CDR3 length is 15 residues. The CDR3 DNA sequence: TGCAGTGCTAGAGATCTTGGTGACAGTACCTACGAGCAGTACTTC. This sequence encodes CSARDLGDSTYEQYF.

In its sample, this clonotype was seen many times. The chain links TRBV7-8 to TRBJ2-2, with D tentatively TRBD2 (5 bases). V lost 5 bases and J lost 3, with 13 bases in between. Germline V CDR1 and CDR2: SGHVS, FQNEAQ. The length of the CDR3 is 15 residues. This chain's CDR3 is CASSLLDSYTGELFF. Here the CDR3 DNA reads TGTGCCAGCAGCCTCTTGGACTCTTACACCGGGGAGCTGTTTTTT.

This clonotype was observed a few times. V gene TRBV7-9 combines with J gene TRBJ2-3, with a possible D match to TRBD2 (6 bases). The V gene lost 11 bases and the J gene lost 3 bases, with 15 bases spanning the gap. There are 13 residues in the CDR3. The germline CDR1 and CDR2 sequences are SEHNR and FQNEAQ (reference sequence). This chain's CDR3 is CAGVTSRTDTQYF. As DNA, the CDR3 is TGTGCCGGAGTAACTAGCAGGACAGATACGCAGTATTTT.

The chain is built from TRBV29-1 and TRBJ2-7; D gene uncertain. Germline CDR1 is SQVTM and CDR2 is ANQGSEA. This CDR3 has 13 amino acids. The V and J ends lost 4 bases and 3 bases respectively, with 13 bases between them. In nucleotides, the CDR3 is TGCAGCGTTGGCGGAGTACCCCTCTACGAGCAGTACTTC. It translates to CSVGGVPLYEQYF.

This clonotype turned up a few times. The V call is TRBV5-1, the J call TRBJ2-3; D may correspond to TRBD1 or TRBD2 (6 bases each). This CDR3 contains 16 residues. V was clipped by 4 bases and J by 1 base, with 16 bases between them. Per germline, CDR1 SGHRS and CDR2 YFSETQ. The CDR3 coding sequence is TGCGCCAGCAGCGGCGGGACATTACCTCGCACAGATACGCAGTATTTT. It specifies CASSGGTLPRTDTQYF.

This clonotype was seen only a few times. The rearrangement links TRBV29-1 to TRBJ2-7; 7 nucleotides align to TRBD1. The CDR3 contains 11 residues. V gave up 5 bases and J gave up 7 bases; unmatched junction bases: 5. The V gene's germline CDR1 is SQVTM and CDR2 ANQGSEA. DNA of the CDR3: TGCAGCGTTTCACAGGGGTGGGAGCAGTACTTC. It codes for CSVSQGWEQYF.

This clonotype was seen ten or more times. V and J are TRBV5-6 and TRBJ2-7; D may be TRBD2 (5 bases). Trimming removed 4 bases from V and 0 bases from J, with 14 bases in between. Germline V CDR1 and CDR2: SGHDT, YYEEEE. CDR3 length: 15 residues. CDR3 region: CASSIRRGISYEQYF. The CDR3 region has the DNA TGTGCCAGCAGCATCCGTCGGGGTATCTCCTACGAGCAGTACTTC.

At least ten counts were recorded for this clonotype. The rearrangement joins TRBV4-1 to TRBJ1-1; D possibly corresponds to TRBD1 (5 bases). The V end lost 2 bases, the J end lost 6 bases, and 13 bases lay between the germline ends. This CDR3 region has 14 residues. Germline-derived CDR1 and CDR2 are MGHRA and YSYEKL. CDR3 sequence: CASSQITGPSEAFF. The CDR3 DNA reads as TGCGCCAGCAGCCAAATTACAGGTCCCTCTGAAGCTTTCTTT.

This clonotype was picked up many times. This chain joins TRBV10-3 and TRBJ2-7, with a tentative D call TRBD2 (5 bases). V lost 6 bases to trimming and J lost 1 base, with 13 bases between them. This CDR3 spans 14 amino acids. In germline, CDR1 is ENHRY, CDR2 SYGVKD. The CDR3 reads CAIREELGSYEQYF. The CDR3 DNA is TGTGCCATCAGGGAAGAACTAGGGTCCTACGAGCAGTACTTC.

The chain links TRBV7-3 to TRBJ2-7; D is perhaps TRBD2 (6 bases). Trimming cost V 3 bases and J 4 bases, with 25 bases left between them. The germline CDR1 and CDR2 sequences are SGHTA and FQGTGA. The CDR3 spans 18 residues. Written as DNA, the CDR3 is TGTGCCAGCAGCTTCTTTTTTGTGGTGGAGGGCCGGGTTTACGAGCAGTACTTC. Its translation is CASSFFFVVEGRVYEQYF. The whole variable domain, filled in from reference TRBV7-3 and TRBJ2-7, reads GAGVSQTPSNKVTEKGKYVELRCDPISGHTALYWYRQSLGQGPEFLIYFQGTGAADDSGLPNDRFFAVRPEGSVSTLKIQRTERGDSAVYLCASSFFFVVEGRVYEQYFGPGTRLTVT.

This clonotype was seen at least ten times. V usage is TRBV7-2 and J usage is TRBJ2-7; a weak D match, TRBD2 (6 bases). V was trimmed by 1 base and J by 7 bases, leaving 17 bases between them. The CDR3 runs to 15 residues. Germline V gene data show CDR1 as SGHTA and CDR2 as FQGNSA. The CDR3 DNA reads TGTGCCAGCAGCTTAGGGGGAGGCCTCGTGGGGGAGCAGTACTTC. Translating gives CASSLGGGLVGEQYF. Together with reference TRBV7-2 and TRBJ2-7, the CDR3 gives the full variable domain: GAGVSQSPSNKVTEKGKDVELRCDPISGHTALYWYRQSLGQGLEFLIYFQGNSAPDKSGLPSDRFSAERTGGSVSTLTIQRTQQEDSAVYLCASSLGGGLVGEQYFGPGTRLTVT.

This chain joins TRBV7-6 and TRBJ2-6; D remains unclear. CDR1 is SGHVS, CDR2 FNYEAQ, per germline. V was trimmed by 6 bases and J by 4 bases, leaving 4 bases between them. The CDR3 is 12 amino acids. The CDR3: CASRDGANVLTF. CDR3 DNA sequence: TGTGCCAGCAGGGACGGGGCCAACGTCCTGACTTTC.

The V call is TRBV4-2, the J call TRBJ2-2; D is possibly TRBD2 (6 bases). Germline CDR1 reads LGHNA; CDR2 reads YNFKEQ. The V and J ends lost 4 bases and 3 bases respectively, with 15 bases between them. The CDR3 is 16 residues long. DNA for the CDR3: TGTGCCAGCAGCCCCCAGCCGGGACTTTACACCGGGGAGCTGTTTTTT. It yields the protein CASSPQPGLYTGELFF.

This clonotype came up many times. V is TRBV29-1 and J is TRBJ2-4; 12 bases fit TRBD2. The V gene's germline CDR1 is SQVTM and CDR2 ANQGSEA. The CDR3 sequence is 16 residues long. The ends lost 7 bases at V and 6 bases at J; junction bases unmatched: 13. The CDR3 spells CSALGSSGGARNIQYF. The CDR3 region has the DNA TGCAGCGCCCTGGGGTCTAGCGGGGGGGCACGAAACATTCAGTACTTC.

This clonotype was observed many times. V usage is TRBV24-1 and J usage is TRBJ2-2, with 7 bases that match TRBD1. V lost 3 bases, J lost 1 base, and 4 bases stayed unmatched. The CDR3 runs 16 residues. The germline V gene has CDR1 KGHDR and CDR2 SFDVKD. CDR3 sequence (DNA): TGTGCCACCAGTGATCCGCGACAGGGGAACACCGGGGAGCTGTTTTTT. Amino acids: CATSDPRQGNTGELFF.

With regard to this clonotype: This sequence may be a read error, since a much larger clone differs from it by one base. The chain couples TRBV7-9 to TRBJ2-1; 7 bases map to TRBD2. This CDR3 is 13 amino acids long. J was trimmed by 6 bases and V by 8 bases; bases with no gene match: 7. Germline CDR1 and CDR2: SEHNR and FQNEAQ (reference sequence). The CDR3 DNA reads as TGTGCCAGCGGCTGGGAGGGGTCCAATGAGCAGTTCTTC. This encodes CASGWEGSNEQFF.

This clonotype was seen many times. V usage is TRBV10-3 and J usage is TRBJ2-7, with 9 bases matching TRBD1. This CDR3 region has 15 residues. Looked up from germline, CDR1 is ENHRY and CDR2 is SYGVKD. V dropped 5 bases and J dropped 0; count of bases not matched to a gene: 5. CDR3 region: CAISLGQGYSYEQYF. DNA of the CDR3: TGTGCCATCAGTCTGGGACAGGGTTACTCCTACGAGCAGTACTTC.

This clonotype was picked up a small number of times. The CDR3 nucleotides are TGTGCCAGCAGCTTATGGGAGAGAAACATTCAGTACTTC. It codes for CASSLWERNIQYF. The chain links TRBV7-9 to TRBJ2-4; TRBD2 might be the D (5 bases). This CDR3 contains 13 residues. Trimming shortened V by 2 bases and J by 6 bases, and 8 bases separated the two germline ends. CDR1 is SEHNR and CDR2 is FQNEAQ in the germline V gene (reference sequence).

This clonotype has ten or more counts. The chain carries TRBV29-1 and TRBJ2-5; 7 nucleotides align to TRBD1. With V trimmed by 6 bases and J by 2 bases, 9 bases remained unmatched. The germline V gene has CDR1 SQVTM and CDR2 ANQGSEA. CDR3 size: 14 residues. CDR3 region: CSVLRLGQQETQYF. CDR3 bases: TGCAGCGTATTGAGGCTGGGACAGCAAGAGACCCAGTACTTC.